This TCR beta chain derives from a study of blood T cells in healthy people across ages. Study-level results: Expanded clonotype shifts may have been confounded, as the donors had an unknown CMV status.

Losses at the gene ends were 3 bases for V and 2 bases for J; bases not matched to a gene: 10. CDR1 is DFQATT and CDR2 is SNEGSKA in the germline V gene (reference sequence). CDR3 size: 16 residues. With regard to this clonotype: Its antigen is still unknown.

Then a second PCR, running roughly 7 to 11 cycles, was carried out with a sample-barcoded 5' primer and a J-beta primer mix. MiXCR, run by TCRdb on the 5' RACE reads, gives a single entry per CDR3 protein. The sample has around 500,000 distinct CDR3 sequences, 27% seen once; the top ten hold about 3.9%. This same sample was also taken into another study, of T cells of mothers and their children.

The V gene is TRBV20-1, the J gene TRBJ2-7, with 10 bases lining up with TRBD1. Specimen: blood. This sequence originates from a boy aged 2 to 10 in good health. The CDR3 coding sequence is TGCAGTGCTAGCTTCTTTATGGGACAGGGGACCTACGAGCAGTACTTC. Protein product: CSASFFMGQGTYEQYF.